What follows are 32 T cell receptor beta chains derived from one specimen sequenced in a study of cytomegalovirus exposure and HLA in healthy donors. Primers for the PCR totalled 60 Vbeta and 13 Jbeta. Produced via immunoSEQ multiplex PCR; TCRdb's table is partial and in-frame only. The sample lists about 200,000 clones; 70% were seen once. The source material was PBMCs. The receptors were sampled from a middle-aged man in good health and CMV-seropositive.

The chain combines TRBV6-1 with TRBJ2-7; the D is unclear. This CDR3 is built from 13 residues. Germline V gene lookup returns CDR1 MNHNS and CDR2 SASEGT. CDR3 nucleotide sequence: TGTTTCATCAAGCAGAAGGCGGCATACGAGCAGTACTTC. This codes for CFIKQKAAYEQYF.

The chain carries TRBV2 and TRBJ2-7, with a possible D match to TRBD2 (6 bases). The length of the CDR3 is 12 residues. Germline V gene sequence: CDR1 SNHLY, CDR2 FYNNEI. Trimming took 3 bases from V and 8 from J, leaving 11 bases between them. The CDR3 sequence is CASSEEGSQQYF. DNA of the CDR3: TGTGCCAGCAGTGAGGAGGGGTCCCAGCAGTACTTC.

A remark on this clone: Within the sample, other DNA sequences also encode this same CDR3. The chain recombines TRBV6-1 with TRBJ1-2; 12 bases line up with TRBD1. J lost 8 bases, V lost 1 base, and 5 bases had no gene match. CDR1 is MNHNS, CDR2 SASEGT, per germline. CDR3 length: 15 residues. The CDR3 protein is CASSEGGQGAQGYTF. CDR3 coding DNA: TGTGCCAGCAGTGAAGGGGGACAGGGGGCGCAGGGCTACACCTTC.

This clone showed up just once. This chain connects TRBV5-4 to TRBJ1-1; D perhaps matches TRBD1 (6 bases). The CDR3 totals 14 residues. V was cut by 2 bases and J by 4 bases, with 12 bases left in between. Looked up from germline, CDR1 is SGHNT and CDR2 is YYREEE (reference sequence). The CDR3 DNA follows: TGTGCCAGCAGCTTAGACAGGAGATCCACTGAAGCTTTCTTT. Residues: CASSLDRRSTEAFF. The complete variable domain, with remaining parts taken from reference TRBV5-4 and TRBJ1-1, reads ETGVTQSPTHLIKTRGQQVTLRCSSQSGHNTVSWYQQALGQGPQFIFQYYREEENGRGNFPPRFSGLQFPNYSSELNVNALELDDSALYLCASSLDRRSTEAFFGQGTRLTVV.

CDR3 in DNA: TGTGCCAGCAGTCCAAGGGGGGGAGCAACCTACGAGCAGTACTTC. It translates to CASSPRGGATYEQYF. J is TRBJ2-7 and V is TRBV27; D might be TRBD2 (7 bases). Per the germline V gene, CDR1 is MNHEY and CDR2 is SMNVEV (reference sequence). V was cut by 5 bases and J by 2 bases, with 16 bases left in between. This CDR3 spans 15 amino acids.

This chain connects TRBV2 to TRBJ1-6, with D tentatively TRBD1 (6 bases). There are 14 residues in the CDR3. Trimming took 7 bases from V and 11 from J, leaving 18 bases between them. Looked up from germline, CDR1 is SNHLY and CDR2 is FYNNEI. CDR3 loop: CASKVDGGPAPLHF. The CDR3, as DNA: TGTGCCAGCAAGGTGGACGGGGGGCCGGCACCCCTCCACTTT.

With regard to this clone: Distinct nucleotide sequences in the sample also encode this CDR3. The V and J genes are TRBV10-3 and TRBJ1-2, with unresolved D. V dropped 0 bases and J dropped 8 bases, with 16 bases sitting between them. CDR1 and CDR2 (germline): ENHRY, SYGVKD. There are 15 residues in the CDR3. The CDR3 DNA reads TGTGCCATCAGTGAGTCCGAGACCCACACGGGGGGCTACACCTTC. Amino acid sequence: CAISESETHTGGYTF.

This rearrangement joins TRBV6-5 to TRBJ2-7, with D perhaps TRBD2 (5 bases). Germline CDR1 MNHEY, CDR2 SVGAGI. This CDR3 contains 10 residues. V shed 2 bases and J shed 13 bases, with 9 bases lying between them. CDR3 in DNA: TGTGCCAGCAGTTACGAGGGTCTTTACTTC. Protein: CASSYEGLYF.

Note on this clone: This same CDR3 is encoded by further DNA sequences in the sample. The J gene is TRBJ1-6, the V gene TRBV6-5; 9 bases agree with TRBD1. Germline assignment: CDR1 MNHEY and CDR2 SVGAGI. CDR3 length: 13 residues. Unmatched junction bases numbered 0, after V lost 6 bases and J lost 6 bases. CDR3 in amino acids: CASRDRGNSPLHF. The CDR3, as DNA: TGTGCCAGCAGGGACAGGGGTAATTCACCCCTCCACTTT.

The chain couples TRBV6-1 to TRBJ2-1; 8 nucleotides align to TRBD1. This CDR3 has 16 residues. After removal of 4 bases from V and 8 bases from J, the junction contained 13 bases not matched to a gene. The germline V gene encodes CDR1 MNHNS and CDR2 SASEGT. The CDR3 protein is CASSGNVDRGRDEQFF. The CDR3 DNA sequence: TGTGCCAGCAGTGGTAATGTAGACAGGGGCCGCGATGAGCAGTTCTTC.

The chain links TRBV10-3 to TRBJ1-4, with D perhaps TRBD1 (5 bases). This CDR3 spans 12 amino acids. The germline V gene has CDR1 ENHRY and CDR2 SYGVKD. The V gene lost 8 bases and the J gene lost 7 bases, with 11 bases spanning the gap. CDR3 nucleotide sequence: TGTGCCATCGGGACTGAACCTGAAAAACTGTTTTTT. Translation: CAIGTEPEKLFF.

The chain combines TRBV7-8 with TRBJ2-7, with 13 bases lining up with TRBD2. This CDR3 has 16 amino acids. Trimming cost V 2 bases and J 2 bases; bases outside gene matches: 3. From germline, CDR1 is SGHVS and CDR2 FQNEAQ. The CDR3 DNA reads TGTGCCAGCAGCTTACAGGGGACTAGCGGGGCCTACGAGCAGTACTTC. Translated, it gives CASSLQGTSGAYEQYF.

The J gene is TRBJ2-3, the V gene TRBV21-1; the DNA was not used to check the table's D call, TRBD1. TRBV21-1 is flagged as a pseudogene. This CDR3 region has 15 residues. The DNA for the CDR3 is TGTGCCAGCAGAAGGAGGTTCAGGGGGGCAGATACGCAGTATTTT. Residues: CASRRRFRGADTQYF.

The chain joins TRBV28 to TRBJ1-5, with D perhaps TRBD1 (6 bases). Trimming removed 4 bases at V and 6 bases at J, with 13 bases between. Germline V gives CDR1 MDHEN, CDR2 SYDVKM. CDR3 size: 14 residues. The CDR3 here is CASSSDRSGQPQHF. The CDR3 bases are TGTGCCAGCAGTTCGGACAGATCGGGTCAGCCCCAGCATTTT.

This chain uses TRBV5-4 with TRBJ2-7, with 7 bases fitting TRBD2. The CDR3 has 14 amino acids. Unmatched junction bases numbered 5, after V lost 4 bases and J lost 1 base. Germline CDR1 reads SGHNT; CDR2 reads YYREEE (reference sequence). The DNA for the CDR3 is TGTGCCAGCAGCACGGGAGGCTTATCCTACGAGCAGTACTTC. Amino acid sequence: CASSTGGLSYEQYF.

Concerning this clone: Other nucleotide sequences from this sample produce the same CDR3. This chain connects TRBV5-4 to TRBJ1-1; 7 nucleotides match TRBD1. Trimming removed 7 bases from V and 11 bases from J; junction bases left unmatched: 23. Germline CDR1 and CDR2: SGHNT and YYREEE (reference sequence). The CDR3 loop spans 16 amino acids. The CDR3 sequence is CASGSSTGAGSPFAFF. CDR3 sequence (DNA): TGTGCCAGCGGATCATCTACAGGGGCTGGTTCCCCTTTCGCTTTCTTT.

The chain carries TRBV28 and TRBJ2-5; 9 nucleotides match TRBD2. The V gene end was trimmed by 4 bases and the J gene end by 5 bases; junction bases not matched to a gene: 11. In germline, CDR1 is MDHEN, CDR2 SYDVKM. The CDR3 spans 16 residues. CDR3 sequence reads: CASSWGSRGGWETQYF. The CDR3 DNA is TGTGCCAGCAGTTGGGGTTCGCGGGGGGGATGGGAGACCCAGTACTTC.

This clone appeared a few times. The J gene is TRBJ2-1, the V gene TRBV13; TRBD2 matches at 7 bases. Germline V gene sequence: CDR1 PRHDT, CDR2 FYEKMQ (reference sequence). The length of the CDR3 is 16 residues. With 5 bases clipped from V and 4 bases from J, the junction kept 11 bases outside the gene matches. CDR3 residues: CASSHGTTLPYNEQFF. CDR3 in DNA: TGTGCCAGCAGCCACGGGACTACCTTACCATACAATGAGCAGTTCTTC.

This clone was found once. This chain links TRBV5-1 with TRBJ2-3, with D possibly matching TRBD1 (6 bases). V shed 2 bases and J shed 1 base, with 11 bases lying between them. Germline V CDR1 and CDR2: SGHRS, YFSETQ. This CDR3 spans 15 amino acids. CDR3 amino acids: CASSLSGVGTDTQYF. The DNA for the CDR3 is TGCGCCAGCAGCTTATCAGGGGTGGGCACAGATACGCAGTATTTT.

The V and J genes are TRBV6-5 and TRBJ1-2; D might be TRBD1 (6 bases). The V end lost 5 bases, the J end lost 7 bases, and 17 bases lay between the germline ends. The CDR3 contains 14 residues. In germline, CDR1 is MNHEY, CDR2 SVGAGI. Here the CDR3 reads CASSTGQTLGGYTF. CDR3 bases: TGTGCCAGCAGTACAGGACAGACATTGGGTGGCTACACCTTC.

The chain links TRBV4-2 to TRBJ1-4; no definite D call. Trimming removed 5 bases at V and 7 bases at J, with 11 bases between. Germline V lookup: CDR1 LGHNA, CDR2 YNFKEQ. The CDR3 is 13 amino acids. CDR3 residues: CASSVRETEKLFF. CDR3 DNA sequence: TGTGCCAGCAGCGTTCGGGAGACTGAAAAACTGTTTTTT.

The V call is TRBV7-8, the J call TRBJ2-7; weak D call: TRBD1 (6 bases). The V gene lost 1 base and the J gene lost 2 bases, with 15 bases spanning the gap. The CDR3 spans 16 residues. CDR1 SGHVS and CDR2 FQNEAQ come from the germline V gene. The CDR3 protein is CASSLGGTGHPYEQYF. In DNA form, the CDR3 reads TGTGCCAGCAGCTTAGGAGGGACGGGACATCCCTACGAGCAGTACTTC.

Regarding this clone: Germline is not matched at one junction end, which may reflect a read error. CDR3 loop: CAGSVPGGQPQHF. The CDR3 DNA reads as TGTGCCGGTAGTGTCCCAGGGGGCCAGCCCCAGCATTTT. The chain links TRBV19 to TRBJ1-5, with 8 bases aligning to TRBD1. The CDR3 consists of 13 residues. Per the germline V gene, CDR1 is LNHDA and CDR2 is SQIVND (reference sequence).

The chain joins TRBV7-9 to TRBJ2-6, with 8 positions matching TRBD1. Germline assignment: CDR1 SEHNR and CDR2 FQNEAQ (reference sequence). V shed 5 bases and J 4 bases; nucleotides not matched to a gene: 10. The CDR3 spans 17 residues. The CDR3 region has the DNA TGTGCCAGCAGCACCCAGACAGGGGTGCCCGGGGCCAACGTCCTGACTTTC. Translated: CASSTQTGVPGANVLTF.

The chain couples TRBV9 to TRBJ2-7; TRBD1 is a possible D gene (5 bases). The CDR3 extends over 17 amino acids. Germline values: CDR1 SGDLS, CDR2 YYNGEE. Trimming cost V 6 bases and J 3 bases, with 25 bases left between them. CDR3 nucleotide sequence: TGTGCCAGCACCCCCGCCCCCGACAGAAGGAATTACTACGAGCAGTACTTC. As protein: CASTPAPDRRNYYEQYF.

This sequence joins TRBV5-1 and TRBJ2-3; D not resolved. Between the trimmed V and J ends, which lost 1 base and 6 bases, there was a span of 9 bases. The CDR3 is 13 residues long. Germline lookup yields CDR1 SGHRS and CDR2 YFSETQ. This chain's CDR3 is CASSLRQADTQYF. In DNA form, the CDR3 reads TGCGCCAGCAGCTTGAGGCAGGCGGATACGCAGTATTTT.

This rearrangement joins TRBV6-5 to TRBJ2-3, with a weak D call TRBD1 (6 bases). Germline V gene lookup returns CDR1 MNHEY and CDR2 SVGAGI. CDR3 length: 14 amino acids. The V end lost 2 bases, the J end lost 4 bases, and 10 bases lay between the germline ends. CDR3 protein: CASSYQGNADTQYF. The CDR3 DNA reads TGTGCCAGCAGTTACCAGGGGAACGCAGATACGCAGTATTTT.

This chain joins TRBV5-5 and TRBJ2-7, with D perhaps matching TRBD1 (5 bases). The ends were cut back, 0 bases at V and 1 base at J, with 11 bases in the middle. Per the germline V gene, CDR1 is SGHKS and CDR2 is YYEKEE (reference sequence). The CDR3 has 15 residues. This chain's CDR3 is CASSLADQGSYEQYF. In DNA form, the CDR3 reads TGTGCCAGCAGCTTGGCCGATCAGGGTTCCTACGAGCAGTACTTC.

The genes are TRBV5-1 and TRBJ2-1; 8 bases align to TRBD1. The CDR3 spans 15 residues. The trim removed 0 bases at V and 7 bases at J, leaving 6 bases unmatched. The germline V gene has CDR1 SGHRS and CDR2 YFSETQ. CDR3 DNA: TGCGCCAGCAGCTTGGAAGGGGACAGGTTTAATGAGCAGTTCTTC. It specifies CASSLEGDRFNEQFF.

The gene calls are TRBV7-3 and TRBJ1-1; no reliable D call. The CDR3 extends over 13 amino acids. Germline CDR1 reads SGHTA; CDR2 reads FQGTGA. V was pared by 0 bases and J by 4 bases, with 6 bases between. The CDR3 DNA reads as TGTGCCAGCAGCTTAACGCTATCCACTGAAGCTTTCTTT. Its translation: CASSLTLSTEAFF.

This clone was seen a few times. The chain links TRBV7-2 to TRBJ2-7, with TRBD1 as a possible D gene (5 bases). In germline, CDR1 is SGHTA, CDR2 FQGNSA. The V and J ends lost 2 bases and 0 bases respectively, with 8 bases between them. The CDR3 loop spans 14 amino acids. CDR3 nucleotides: TGTGCCAGCAGCTTAAGGGGCCTCTCCTACGAGCAGTACTTC. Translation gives CASSLRGLSYEQYF.

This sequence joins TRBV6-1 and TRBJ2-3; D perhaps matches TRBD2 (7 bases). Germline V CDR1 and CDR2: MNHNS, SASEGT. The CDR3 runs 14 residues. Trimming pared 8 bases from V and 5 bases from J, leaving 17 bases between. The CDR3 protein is CASVYPGGRDTQYF. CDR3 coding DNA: TGTGCCAGCGTTTACCCGGGGGGCCGAGATACGCAGTATTTT.